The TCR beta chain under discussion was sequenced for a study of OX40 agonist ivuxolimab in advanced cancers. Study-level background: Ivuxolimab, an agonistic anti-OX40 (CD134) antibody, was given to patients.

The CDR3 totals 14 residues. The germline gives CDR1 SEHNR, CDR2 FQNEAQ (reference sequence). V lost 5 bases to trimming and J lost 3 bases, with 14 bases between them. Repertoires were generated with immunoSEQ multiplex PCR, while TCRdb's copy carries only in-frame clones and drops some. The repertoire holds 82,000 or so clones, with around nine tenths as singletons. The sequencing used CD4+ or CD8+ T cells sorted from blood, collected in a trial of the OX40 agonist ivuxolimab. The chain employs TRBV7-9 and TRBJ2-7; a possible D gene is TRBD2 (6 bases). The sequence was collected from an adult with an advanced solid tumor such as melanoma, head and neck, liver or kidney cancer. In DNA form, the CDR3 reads TGTGCCAGCAGCCCCACCGGGACTGTCTACGAGCAGTACTTC. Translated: CASSPTGTVYEQYF.